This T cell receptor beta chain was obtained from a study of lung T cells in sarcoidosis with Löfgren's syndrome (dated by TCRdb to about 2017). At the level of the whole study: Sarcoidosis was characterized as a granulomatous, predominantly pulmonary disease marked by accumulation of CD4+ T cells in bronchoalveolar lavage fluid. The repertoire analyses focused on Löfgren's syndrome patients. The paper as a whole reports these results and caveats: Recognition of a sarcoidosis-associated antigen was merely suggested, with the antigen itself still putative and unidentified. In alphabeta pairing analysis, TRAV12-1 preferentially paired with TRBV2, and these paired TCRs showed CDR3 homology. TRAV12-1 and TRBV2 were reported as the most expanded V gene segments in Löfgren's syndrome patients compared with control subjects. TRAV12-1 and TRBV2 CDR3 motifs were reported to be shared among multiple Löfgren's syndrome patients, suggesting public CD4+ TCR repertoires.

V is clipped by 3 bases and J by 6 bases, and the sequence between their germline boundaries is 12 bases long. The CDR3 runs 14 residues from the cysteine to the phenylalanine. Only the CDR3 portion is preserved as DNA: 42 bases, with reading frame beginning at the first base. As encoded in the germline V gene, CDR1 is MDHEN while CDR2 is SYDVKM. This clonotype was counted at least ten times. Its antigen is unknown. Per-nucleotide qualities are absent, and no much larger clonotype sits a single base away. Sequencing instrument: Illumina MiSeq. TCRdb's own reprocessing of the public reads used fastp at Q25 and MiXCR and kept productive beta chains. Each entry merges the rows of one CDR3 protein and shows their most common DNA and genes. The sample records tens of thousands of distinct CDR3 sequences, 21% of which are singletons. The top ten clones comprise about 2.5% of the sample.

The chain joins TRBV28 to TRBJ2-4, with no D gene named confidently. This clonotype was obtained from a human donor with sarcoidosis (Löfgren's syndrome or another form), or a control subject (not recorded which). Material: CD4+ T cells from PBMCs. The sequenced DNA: TGTGCCAGCAGTTTGAGTAGGGATAGAAACATTCAGTACTTC. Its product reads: CASSLSRDRNIQYF.